This record concerns one TCR beta chain sequence. Its antigen is currently unknown. The data are from a study of T cell responses to AZD1222 COVID-19 vaccine. Points from the study as a whole: Clonal diversity was possibly underestimated, and white British individuals and females predominated among donors.

Sequencing was performed with immunoSEQ multiplex PCR; in TCRdb, only in-frame clones are kept and a portion is missing. The sample carries 95,000 to 150,000 clones, around 82% recorded once. CDR3 length equals 18 residues. J was trimmed by 0 bases and V by 0 bases; bases with no gene match: 9. Germline CDR1 and CDR2: LGHDT and YNNKEL (reference sequence). The chain links TRBV3-1 (or the pseudogene TRBV3-2) to TRBJ2-3; 7 nucleotides align to TRBD2. The sample consisted of peripheral blood, taken on day 0 of AZD1222 vaccination. The sequence was collected from an adult in good health. The CDR3 DNA reads as TGTGCCAGCAGCCAAGATAGCGGGCTGTTTACTAGCACAGATACGCAGTATTTT. Its translation: CASSQDSGLFTSTDTQYF.